This paragraph covers one TCR beta chain sequence. This clone was seen only a few times. The target of this receptor is not known. It has no much larger one-base neighbor in the sample; base qualities were not kept. CD8 naive samples were obtained by positive selection for CCR7 among CD45RO-negative cells, yielding a CD45RA+CCR7+ population from which TemRA cells were excluded. Donors were healthy HIV-negative adults with no recently reported acute infections or vaccinations. All donors were Caucasian adults living in Nashville, Tennessee, USA. Blood was collected by leukapheresis, and PBMCs were isolated by Ficoll-Histopaque density gradient centrifugation and then cryopreserved in liquid nitrogen vapor phase. Purity and quantity of every magnetically sorted T cell population were checked by analytical flow cytometry. Genomic DNA was isolated from every sorted fraction and measured by UV absorbance on a Nanodrop 2000c.

The record originates from a study of shared clonotypes between healthy human individuals (dated by TCRdb to about 2020). In terms of the full investigation: The cohort included three men and a couple of women between 18 and 49 years of age. Per donor, three plates each were used for CD4 naive and CD4 memory, two for CD8 naive, and one for CD8 memory. Different laboratories and diverse techniques were used to prepare libraries and sequence TCR repertoires, to increase sequencing depth and limit assay-specific biases. Blood TCR repertoires of roughly five healthy adults were deeply sequenced to estimate repertoire size and the extent of clonotype sharing between individuals. Per donor, leukapheresis produced somewhere between about 0.8 and 9 billion PBMCs. What the authors observed across the whole study: Because the study included only a small number of donors, the genetic and exposure-history diversity represented was limited. Higher generation probabilities were observed for clonotypes shared by all four sorted-subset donors than for non-shared clonotypes. Rarefaction of sorted-subset datasets indicated incomplete sequencing despite the large sequencing depth. About 5% of naive CD4, roughly 3.6% of naive CD8, approximately 2% of memory CD4, and about 0.4% of memory CD8 clonotypes were shared across a few donors. Pairwise subsampling indicated that sequencing depth was expected to affect the degree of clonotype sharing among donors. Naive subsets generally had larger estimated clonotype richness than memory subsets. Only blood was sampled, and tissue TCR repertoires likely differ from those in blood.

Using the deep immunoSEQ assay, TCR CDR3 regions were amplified from genomic DNA by multiplex PCR. Genomic DNA extracted from each cell subset was distributed evenly over all wells of several immunoSEQ 96-well plates, and each plate served as one replicate. Each replicate PCR for sorted subsets received about 200 ng genomic DNA, equal to tens of thousands of T cell genomes. Purified libraries were quantified with a Qubit 3.0 fluorometer, sized on a Bioanalyzer 2100, and re-quantified with the KAPA Library Quantification kit. Each immunoSEQ 96-well plate was sequenced on its own single-read 150-cycle Illumina NextSeq 550 flow cell. Per the original workflow: The immunoSEQ output contained only junctional sequences without quality scores, so filtering could not match that applied to full-length reads. Sequences were annotated with PyIR, a Python wrapper for IgBLAST v1.9, and V/J genes and CDR3 were assigned using IMGT germline references. Reads were filtered out if the reads had weak V/J assignments (E-value above 1e-6), no CDR3, stop codons, out-of-frame junctions, or ambiguous translated residues. V3J clonotypes were defined by identical inferred V gene, J gene, and CDR3 amino acid sequence. The percentage overlap between two repertoires was calculated by dividing the number of shared unique clonotypes by the size of the smaller repertoire. Richness of each repertoire was evaluated using RTK rarefaction, the Chao1 estimator, and Recon v2.1 estimates of unobserved clonotypes. For all TCRbeta clonotypes obtained by the gDNA method from a few donors, generation probabilities were computed with OLGA. The immuneACCESS repertoire file appears here via TCRdb, limited to in-frame rearrangements. These files lack a portion of the clones; in checked studies, under half of the deficit traces to unresolved V genes, and the cause of the others is not known. The DNA gave D and trimming, while V, J and clone size come from that table. In all, the sample holds about 2.1 million clones, and 93% of those were seen once. Less than 2% of the sample belongs to the ten largest clones.

This clonotype was obtained from a man aged 18 to 30 in good health. Some clones in this sample may be carry-over from other donors' samples. The specimen sequenced was naive CD8+ T cells from PBMCs. The label giving this sample's cell subset or site can be read as: CD45RA+CCR7+.

CDR3 protein: CASSPRTGPLDEKLFF. The base sequence is TGTGCCAGCAGCCCCAGGACAGGACCCCTCGATGAAAAACTGTTTTTT. The chain links TRBV7-9 with TRBJ1-4, with 7 bases in between that match TRBD1. The CDR3 has 16 amino acids, counting the end cysteine and phenylalanine. Only the CDR3 portion is preserved as DNA: 48 bases, with reading frame beginning at the first base. The CDR1 and CDR2 encoded by the germline V gene (reference sequence) are SEHNR and FQNEAQ. At the junction V is shortened by 5 bases and J by 6 bases; bases outside the gene matches: 12.